This is a list of T cell receptor beta chains from one sample in a study of metastatic and nonmetastatic thyroid tumors. TCRdb redid the clone calls on the PCR reads using MiXCR. This sample has tens of thousands of clones; less than 30% occur once, and the top ten carry around 15%. The material sequenced was blood. These receptors originate from a female donor with papillary thyroid cancer or a benign thyroid nodule (not recorded which). Some clones in this sample may be carry-over from other donors' samples. The CDR3 runs from the conserved cysteine through the conserved F or W. Fields, in order: D gene, V gene, J gene, clone size, CDR3 protein, CDR3 DNA. A D gene is named only where the DNA matches it firmly. Not all rows give a size; the values are once, few, many and, for expanded clones, a class.

>TRBD1|TRBV6-2/TRBV6-3|TRBJ1-5|.
CASSYPSVGTGVSQPQHF
TGTGCCAGCAGTTATCCGAGTGTTGGGACAGGGGTTTCTCAGCCCCAGCATTTT
>TRBD2|TRBV6-1|TRBJ2-1|few
CASSDRKGLAGVDEQFF
TGTGCCAGCAGTGACCGTAAGGGACTAGCGGGAGTGGATGAGCAGTTCTTC
>TRBD2|TRBV24-1|TRBJ2-1|many
CATSDIRGGSSYNEQFF
TGTGCCACCAGTGATATTAGGGGCGGGAGCTCCTACAATGAGCAGTTCTTC
>.|TRBV6-1|TRBJ2-3|few
CASKTDTQYF
TGTGCCAGCAAGACAGATACGCAGTATTTT
>.|TRBV12-3/TRBV12-4|TRBJ1-2|.
CASSLDGGKAFF
TGTGCCAGCAGTTTAGACGGGGGTAAAGCTTTCTTC
>.|TRBV2|TRBJ2-1|few
CASRNSIAREQFF
TGTGCCAGCAGGAACTCTATAGCGCGAGAGCAGTTCTTC
>TRBD2|TRBV11-2|TRBJ2-1|once
CASRTSGGLRNEQFF
TGTGCCAGCCGGACTAGCGGGGGCCTCCGTAATGAGCAGTTCTTC
>.|TRBV6-2/TRBV6-3|TRBJ2-5|.
CASIVAGFETQYF
TGTGCCAGCATTGTCGCCGGGTTCGAGACCCAGTACTTC
>.|TRBV6-2/TRBV6-3|TRBJ2-2|.
CASSYSRTGELFF
TGTGCCAGCAGTTACTCTCGGACCGGGGAGCTGTTTTTT
>TRBD1|TRBV11-3|TRBJ1-1|.
CASSQGVSRAEAFF
TGTGCCAGCAGCCAGGGGGTCAGCCGGGCTGAAGCTTTCTTT
>.|TRBV20-1|TRBJ1-2|few
CSARDAVNYGYTF
TGCAGTGCTAGAGACGCCGTAAACTATGGCTACACCTTC